A single sample is the source of the 26 T cell receptor beta chains below, sequenced in a study of shared clonotypes between healthy human individuals. CD8 cells regarded as naive lacked CD45RO, were positively chosen for CCR7, and omitted terminally differentiated effector memory CD45RA+ cells. Clones were sequenced by immunoSEQ multiplex PCR, and TCRdb holds only the in-frame ones, with some missing. The sample holds almost 700,000 clones, roughly 94% seen once. Material for sequencing was naive CD8+ T cells sorted from blood. These TCRs come from a young man in good health.

Here the CDR3 reads CSVEERTGGYTF. CDR3 nucleotide sequence: TGCAGCGTTGAAGAACGGACAGGTGGCTACACCTTC. The rearrangement joins TRBV29-1 to TRBJ1-2; 7 bases map to TRBD1. Trimming at V came to 0 bases and at J to 7 bases, leaving 2 bases not matched to a gene. Germline V CDR1 and CDR2: SQVTM, ANQGSEA. This CDR3 region has 12 residues.

The table lists this clone with a count of one. The chain joins TRBV6-1 to TRBJ1-2, with D possibly being TRBD1 (6 bases). Germline V lookup: CDR1 MNHNS, CDR2 SASEGT. The CDR3 is 17 residues long. V was cut by 0 bases and J by 3 bases, with 17 bases left in between. CDR3 DNA sequence: TGTGCCAGCAGTGAAGCCGGGGGGGGGCGACCAGACTATGGCTACACCTTC. It specifies CASSEAGGGRPDYGYTF.

The J gene is TRBJ2-2, the V gene TRBV20-1; D call uncertain. V shed 1 base and J shed 4 bases, with 1 base lying between them. Germline assignment: CDR1 DFQATT and CDR2 SNEGSKA (reference sequence). The CDR3 covers 11 residues. The CDR3 here is CSARATGELFF. The CDR3 nucleotides are TGCAGTGCTAGAGCCACCGGGGAGCTGTTTTTT.

The J gene is TRBJ2-7, the V gene TRBV11-1, with unresolved D. Trimming pared 3 bases from V and 1 base from J, leaving 10 bases between. This CDR3 has 14 amino acids. Germline V gene sequence: CDR1 SGHAT, CDR2 FQDESV (reference sequence). The CDR3 DNA reads TGTGCCAGCAGCTTCGGATTCCCTTCCTACGAGCAGTACTTC. Its protein product is CASSFGFPSYEQYF.

The V call is TRBV27, the J call TRBJ1-2; D unresolved. The V end was cut by 0 bases, the J end by 3 bases, with 11 bases between. This CDR3 region has 15 residues. Germline V gives CDR1 MNHEY, CDR2 SMNVEV (reference sequence). DNA for the CDR3: TGTGCCAGCAGTTTATCGTTACACTTACACTATGGCTACACCTTC. It yields the protein CASSLSLHLHYGYTF.

This chain connects TRBV7-9 to TRBJ1-2; no clear D gene. Looked up from germline, CDR1 is SEHNR and CDR2 is FQNEAQ (reference sequence). The V and J ends lost 5 bases and 5 bases respectively, with 12 bases between them. CDR3 length: 13 residues. For the CDR3, the DNA is TGTGCCAGCAGCGATATGGACGGATATGGCTACACCTTC. This translates into CASSDMDGYGYTF.

The chain is built from TRBV5-8 and TRBJ1-2; D is perhaps TRBD1 (5 bases). Germline V lookup: CDR1 SGHTS, CDR2 YDEGEE. The CDR3 is 15 amino acids. Trimming removed 4 bases from V and 4 bases from J, with 17 bases in between. CDR3 sequence reads: CASSPGDSSRYGYTF. The DNA of the CDR3 is TGTGCCAGCAGCCCTGGGGACTCGTCGCGCTATGGCTACACCTTC.

The sample holds one count of this clone. One end of the junction varies from germline; a read error may be responsible. The gene calls are TRBV7-7 and TRBJ2-1, with 7 bases aligning to TRBD2. Germline V CDR1 and CDR2: SSHAT, FNYEAQ (reference sequence). CDR3 length: 14 amino acids. In DNA form, the CDR3 reads TGTGCTAGCAGCGCTGGACTAGTTTACAATGAGCAGTTCTTC. Amino acids: CASSAGLVYNEQFF.

This rearrangement joins TRBV7-9 to TRBJ2-7, with 10 bases fitting TRBD1. J was trimmed by 5 bases and V by 3 bases; bases with no gene match: 7. The germline V gene has CDR1 SEHNR and CDR2 FQNEAQ (reference sequence). CDR3 length: 15 residues. The CDR3 loop is CASSFAGQGKHEQYF. In DNA, the CDR3 is TGTGCCAGCAGCTTCGCGGGACAGGGGAAGCACGAGCAGTACTTC.

The chain has TRBV29-1 and TRBJ1-1; D is unclear. V was pared by 7 bases and J by 5 bases, with 11 bases between. CDR1 is SQVTM, CDR2 ANQGSEA, per germline. The CDR3 has 11 amino acids. The CDR3 loop is CSAVRRTEAFF. For the CDR3, the DNA is TGCAGCGCCGTTCGGAGGACTGAAGCTTTCTTT. The full variable domain, its missing parts supplied by reference TRBV29-1 and TRBJ1-1, is SAVISQKPSRDICQRGTSLTIQCQVDSQVTMMFWYRQQPGQSLTLIATANQGSEATYESGFVIDKFPISRPNLTFSTLTVSNMSPEDSSIYLCSAVRRTEAFFGQGTRLTVV.

The rearrangement links TRBV7-8 to TRBJ2-1, with 9 positions matching TRBD2. From germline, CDR1 is SGHVS and CDR2 FQNEAQ. The junction had 5 bases not matched to a gene; V was cut back by 0 bases and J by 8 bases. This CDR3 region has 15 residues. CDR3 sequence (DNA): TGTGCCAGCAGCTTAGCGGCGGGAGGGCGGGATGAGCAGTTCTTC. Protein sequence: CASSLAAGGRDEQFF.

The chain is built from TRBV7-9 and TRBJ2-7; D could derive from TRBD1 or TRBD2 (5 bases each). From germline, CDR1 is SEHNR and CDR2 FQNEAQ (reference sequence). With 5 bases removed from V and 6 bases from J, the gap between germline ends came to 23 bases. The CDR3 extends over 16 amino acids. The CDR3 sequence: CASSPSASGDQGEQYF. In DNA, the CDR3 is TGTGCCAGCAGCCCCTCGGCCAGCGGAGACCAGGGCGAGCAGTACTTC.

The chain uses TRBV27 and TRBJ2-7; 10 positions match TRBD2. Trimming cost V 6 bases and J 3 bases; bases outside gene matches: 8. The CDR3 consists of 15 residues. Germline V gene data show CDR1 as MNHEY and CDR2 as SMNVEV (reference sequence). DNA for the CDR3: TGTGCCAGCAGCTATACACTAGCGGGGCACTACGAGCAGTACTTC. This translates into CASSYTLAGHYEQYF.

The rearrangement uses TRBV7-9 and TRBJ2-7; 8 nucleotides align to TRBD1. Germline V lookup: CDR1 SEHNR, CDR2 FQNEAQ (reference sequence). This CDR3 has 15 residues. The V gene end was trimmed by 5 bases and the J gene end by 5 bases; junction bases not matched to a gene: 11. DNA for the CDR3: TGTGCCAGCAGCCCAGGACAGGGCGGTATCCACGAGCAGTACTTC. Translated, it gives CASSPGQGGIHEQYF.

This chain joins TRBV27 and TRBJ1-1; possibly TRBD1 for D (5 bases). CDR3 length: 15 residues. Trimming stripped 7 bases from V and 3 bases from J, with 18 bases between. Looked up from germline, CDR1 is MNHEY and CDR2 is SMNVEV (reference sequence). Written as DNA, the CDR3 is TGTGCCAGCACCCCCTGGGGAGGGGTTGACACTGAAGCTTTCTTT. It specifies CASTPWGGVDTEAFF.

To note about this clone: Other DNA sequences in this specimen translate into the identical CDR3. The genes are TRBV30 and TRBJ1-1, with D unresolved. The CDR3 is made up of 11 amino acids. Trimming took 0 bases from V and 8 from J, leaving 7 bases between them. Germline CDR1 GTSNPN, CDR2 SVGIG (reference sequence). CDR3: CAWSVGLEAFF. In nucleotides, the CDR3 is TGTGCCTGGAGTGTGGGTCTGGAAGCTTTCTTT.

The chain employs TRBV9 and TRBJ1-1; D perhaps matches TRBD1 (6 bases). Germline V gene data show CDR1 as SGDLS and CDR2 as YYNGEE. Trimming removed 4 bases from V and 3 bases from J, with 16 bases in between. CDR3 length: 15 amino acids. The DNA of the CDR3 is TGTGCCAGCAGCCTCAGCAGGGGAGAGGACACTGAAGCTTTCTTT. Its translation: CASSLSRGEDTEAFF.

The chain couples TRBV6-6 to TRBJ2-1; D unresolved. V dropped 0 bases and J dropped 8 bases, with 11 bases sitting between them. The CDR3 has 14 residues. The germline CDR1 and CDR2 sequences are MNHNY and SVGAGI (reference sequence). In DNA, the CDR3 is TGTGCCAGCAGTTACTCCTGGACGTCTTATGAGCAGTTCTTC. This codes for CASSYSWTSYEQFF.

The V and J genes are TRBV6-5 and TRBJ2-7, with 9 bases lining up with TRBD2. Losses at the gene ends were 0 bases for V and 5 bases for J; bases not matched to a gene: 5. Germline V gene lookup returns CDR1 MNHEY and CDR2 SVGAGI. The CDR3 spans 15 residues. CDR3 nucleotides: TGTGCCAGCAGTTACTCGGTAGCGGGAGTCAACGAGCAGTACTTC. Its protein is CASSYSVAGVNEQYF.

The chain employs TRBV28 and TRBJ2-7; D call uncertain. The V gene's germline CDR1 is MDHEN and CDR2 SYDVKM. The CDR3 runs to 13 residues. Deletions cut 4 bases from V and 1 base from J, with 8 bases between. This CDR3 is CASSSTDSYEQYF. The CDR3 nucleotides are TGTGCCAGCAGTTCCACGGATTCCTACGAGCAGTACTTC.

CDR3 bases: TGTGCCAGCAGCGCCCCCCTGGGGACAAGTTATGGCTACACCTTC. Protein product: CASSAPLGTSYGYTF. This chain joins TRBV9 and TRBJ1-2, with a tentative D call TRBD1 (6 bases). Trimming shortened V by 3 bases and J by 5 bases, and 17 bases separated the two germline ends. There are 15 residues in the CDR3. Germline assignment: CDR1 SGDLS and CDR2 YYNGEE.

A remark on this clone: The sample contains more than one DNA sequence encoding this CDR3. V gene TRBV6-5 combines with J gene TRBJ1-5, with TRBD1 as a possible D gene (6 bases). The CDR3 is made up of 14 amino acids. Trimming took 5 bases from V and 3 from J, leaving 11 bases between them. Germline CDR1 MNHEY, CDR2 SVGAGI. The CDR3 DNA is TGTGCCAGCAGTACAGGGACCTCCAATCAGCCCCAGCATTTT. Amino acid sequence: CASSTGTSNQPQHF.

This clone has a single count. The gene calls are TRBV28 and TRBJ1-5; D gene unclear. Germline V gene data show CDR1 as MDHEN and CDR2 as SYDVKM. The V and J ends lost 3 bases and 0 bases respectively, with 9 bases between them. CDR3 length: 15 residues. The CDR3 DNA is TGTGCCAGCAGTTTCTCTAGGAATAGCAATCAGCCCCAGCATTTT. This gives the protein CASSFSRNSNQPQHF.

The rearrangement uses TRBV28 and TRBJ2-2; 13 bases line up with TRBD2. The CDR3 spans 18 residues. The V gene's germline CDR1 is MDHEN and CDR2 SYDVKM. V dropped 4 bases and J dropped 1; count of bases not matched to a gene: 6. The DNA for the CDR3 is TGTGCCAGCAGTTCCCCGGGACTAGCGGGATTGAACACCGGGGAGCTGTTTTTT. This translates into CASSSPGLAGLNTGELFF.

The rearrangement links TRBV6-5 to TRBJ2-7; D gene unclear. This CDR3 is built from 13 residues. V lost 0 bases, J lost 4 bases, and 7 bases lay in between. From germline, CDR1 is MNHEY and CDR2 SVGAGI. CDR3 amino acids: CASSYSPEYEQYF. The CDR3, as DNA: TGTGCCAGCAGTTACTCGCCGGAGTACGAGCAGTACTTC.

The chain couples TRBV7-6 to TRBJ2-2; D possibly corresponds to TRBD1 (5 bases). Germline V gives CDR1 SGHVS, CDR2 FNYEAQ. This CDR3 region has 13 residues. V lost 4 bases and J lost 5, with 8 bases in between. CDR3 DNA: TGTGCCAGCAGCTATGCAGGGACCGGGGAGCTGTTTTTT. It yields the protein CASSYAGTGELFF.